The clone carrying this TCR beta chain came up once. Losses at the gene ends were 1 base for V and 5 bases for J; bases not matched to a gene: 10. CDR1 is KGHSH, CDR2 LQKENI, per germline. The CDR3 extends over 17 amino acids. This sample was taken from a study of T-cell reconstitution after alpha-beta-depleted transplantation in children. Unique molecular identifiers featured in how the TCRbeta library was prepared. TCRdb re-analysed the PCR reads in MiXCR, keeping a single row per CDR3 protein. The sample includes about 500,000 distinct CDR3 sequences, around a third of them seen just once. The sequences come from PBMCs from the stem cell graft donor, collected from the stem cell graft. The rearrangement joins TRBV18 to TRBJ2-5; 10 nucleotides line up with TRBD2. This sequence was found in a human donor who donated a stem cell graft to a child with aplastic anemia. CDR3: CASSPLLAGASRETQYF. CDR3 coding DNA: TGTGCCAGCTCACCACTTCTAGCGGGAGCTTCCCGGGAGACCCAGTACTTC.